The sequence of this TCR beta chain was determined in a study of human T cells and chemical hapten exposure. General study results and limits: Patch test score tracked positively with PT1 expanded TCR counts. TCRs exceeding a frequency of 1 in 1000 stayed unchanged under DPC sensitization.

V was clipped by 6 bases and J by 0 bases, with 9 bases between them. The CDR3 length is 14 residues. Worth noting for this clonotype: Its specificity is not known.

During construction of the library, unique molecular identifiers were attached to individual cDNA molecules for quantitative, reproducible TCR counting. TCRdb redid the calling of the RACE reads with MiXCR, one entry per CDR3 protein. Found here are 150,000 to 200,000 distinct CDR3 sequences, 20% to 25% of them singletons; the top ten hold 2% to 2.5%. Time point: patch test 3, about 24 weeks after DPC sensitization. Treatment in this sample: therapeutic diphenylcyclopropenone sensitization with weekly scalp DPC. Donation of samples came from alopecia patients who were 18 to 70 years old and suitable for DPC.

The sample here was whole blood, taken in connection with sensitization to the hapten diphenylcyclopropenone (DPC). The rearrangement uses TRBV12-3 or TRBV12-4 and TRBJ2-1; D may match TRBD1 or TRBD2 (5 bases each). The receptor was derived from a woman aged 40-49 years with alopecia areata. Some clones in this sample may be carry-over from other donors' samples. Written as DNA, the CDR3 is TGTGCCAGCAGGGGACGGAGCTCCTACAATGAGCAGTTCTTC. Translation: CASRGRSSYNEQFF.